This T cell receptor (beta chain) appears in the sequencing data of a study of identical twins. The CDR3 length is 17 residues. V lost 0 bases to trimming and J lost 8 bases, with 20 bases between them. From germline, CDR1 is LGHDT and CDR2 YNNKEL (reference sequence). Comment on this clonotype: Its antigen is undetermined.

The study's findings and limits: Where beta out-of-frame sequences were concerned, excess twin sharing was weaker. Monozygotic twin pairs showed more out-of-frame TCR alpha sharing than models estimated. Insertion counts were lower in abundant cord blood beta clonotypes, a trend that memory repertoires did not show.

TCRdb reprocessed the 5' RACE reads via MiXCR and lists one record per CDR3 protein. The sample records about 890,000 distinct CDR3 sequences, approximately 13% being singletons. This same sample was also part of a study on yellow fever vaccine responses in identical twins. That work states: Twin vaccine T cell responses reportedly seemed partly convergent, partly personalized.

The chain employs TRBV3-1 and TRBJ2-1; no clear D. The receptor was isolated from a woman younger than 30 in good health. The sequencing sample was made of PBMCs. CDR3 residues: CASSQDTLQPRGYEQFF. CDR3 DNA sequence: TGTGCCAGCAGCCAAGATACCCTCCAGCCCCGTGGGTATGAGCAGTTCTTC.